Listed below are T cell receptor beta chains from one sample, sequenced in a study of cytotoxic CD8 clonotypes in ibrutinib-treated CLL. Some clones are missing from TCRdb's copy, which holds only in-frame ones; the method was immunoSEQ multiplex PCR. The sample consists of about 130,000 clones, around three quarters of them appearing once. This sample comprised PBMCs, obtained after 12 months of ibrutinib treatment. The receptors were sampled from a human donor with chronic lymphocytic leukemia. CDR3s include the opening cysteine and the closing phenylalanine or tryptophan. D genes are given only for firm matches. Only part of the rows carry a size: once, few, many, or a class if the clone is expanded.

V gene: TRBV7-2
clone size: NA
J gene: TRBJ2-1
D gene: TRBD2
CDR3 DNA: TGTGCCAGCTTCACACTAGCGGCCCCCTCGTACAATGAGCAGTTCTTC
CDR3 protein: CASFTLAAPSYNEQFF

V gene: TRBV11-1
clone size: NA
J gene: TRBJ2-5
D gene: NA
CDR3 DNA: TGTGCCAGCAGCTTATCCGGGACTGCCAAAGAGACCCAGTACTTC
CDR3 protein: CASSLSGTAKETQYF

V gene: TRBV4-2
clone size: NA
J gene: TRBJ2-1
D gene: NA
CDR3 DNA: TGTGCCAGCAGCCTGCATGAGGCGGGACATGCCTACAATGAGCAGTTCTTC
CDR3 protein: CASSLHEAGHAYNEQFF

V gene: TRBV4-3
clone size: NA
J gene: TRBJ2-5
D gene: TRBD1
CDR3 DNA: TGCGCCAGCAGCCAGGACAGGGAAGAGACCCAGTACTTC
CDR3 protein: CASSQDREETQYF

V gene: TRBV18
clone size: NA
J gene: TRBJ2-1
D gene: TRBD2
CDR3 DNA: TGTGCCAGCTCACCAAGGACTAGTAACTCTCTCTACAATGAGCAGTTCTTC
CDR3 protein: CASSPRTSNSLYNEQFF

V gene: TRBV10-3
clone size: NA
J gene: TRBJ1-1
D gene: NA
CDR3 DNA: TGTGCCATCAGTGAGTCAGGGTATGTCCCTGAAGCTTTCTTT
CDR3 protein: CAISESGYVPEAFF

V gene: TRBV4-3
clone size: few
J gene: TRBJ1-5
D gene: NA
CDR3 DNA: TGCGCCAGCAGCCAAGATAGAGGGGGGGCAAATCAGCCCCAGCATTTT
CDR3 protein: CASSQDRGGANQPQHF

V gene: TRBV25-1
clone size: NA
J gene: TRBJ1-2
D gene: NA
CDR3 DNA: TGTGCCAGCAGCCGAAACTATCAGGGACACTATGGCTACACCTTC
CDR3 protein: CASSRNYQGHYGYTF

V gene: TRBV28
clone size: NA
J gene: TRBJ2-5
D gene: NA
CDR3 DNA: TGTGCCAGCAATTTTGACCAAGAGACCCAGTACTTC
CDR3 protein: CASNFDQETQYF

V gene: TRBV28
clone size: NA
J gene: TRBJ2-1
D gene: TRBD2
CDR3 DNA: TGTGCCAGCAGTTTATTACTGGACATGGAGGGGACTAGCGAGTCCTACAATGAGCAGTTCTTC
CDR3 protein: CASSLLLDMEGTSESYNEQFF

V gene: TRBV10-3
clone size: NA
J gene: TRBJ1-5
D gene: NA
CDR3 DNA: TGTGCCATCAGACGCGAAGGACCTGGGCAGCCCCAGCATTTT
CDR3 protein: CAIRREGPGQPQHF

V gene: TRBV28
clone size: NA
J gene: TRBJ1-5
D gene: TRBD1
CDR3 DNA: TGTGCCAGCAGAATACCAGGGGGAGGTCAGCCCCAGCATTTT
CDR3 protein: CASRIPGGGQPQHF

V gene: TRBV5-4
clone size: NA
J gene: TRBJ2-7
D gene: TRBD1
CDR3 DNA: TGTGCCAGCAGCACTCACCGGGACAGGCAATACTCCTACGAGCAGTACTTC
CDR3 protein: CASSTHRDRQYSYEQYF

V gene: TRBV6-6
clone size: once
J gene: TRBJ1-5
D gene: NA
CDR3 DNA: TGTGCCAGCAGGGGATCAGGGCTTCGTCAGCCCCAGCATTTT
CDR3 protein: CASRGSGLRQPQHF

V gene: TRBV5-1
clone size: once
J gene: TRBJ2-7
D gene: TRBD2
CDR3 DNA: TGCGCCAGCAGCTTGGGGCGGGAGAGGGAGCAGTACTTC
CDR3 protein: CASSLGREREQYF

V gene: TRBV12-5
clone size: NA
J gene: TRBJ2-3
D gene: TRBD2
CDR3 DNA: TGTGCTAGTGGTTTGGCGGGACTAGCGGGAGGCAGCACAGATACGCAGTATTTT
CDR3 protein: CASGLAGLAGGSTDTQYF

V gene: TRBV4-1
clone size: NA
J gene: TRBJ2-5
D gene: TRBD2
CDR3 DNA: TGCGCCAGCAGCCCCTGGACTAGCGGGACTCTCCAAGAGACCCAGTACTTC
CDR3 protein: CASSPWTSGTLQETQYF